The rows below give T cell receptor beta chains drawn from one sample of a study of T and B cells in COVID-19 patients. From the multiplex PCR reads, TCRdb called clonotypes with MiXCR, one entry per CDR3 protein. The sample lists 20,000 to 25,000 distinct CDR3 sequences, under 30% occurring once. Sequencing was carried out using blood. These receptors were obtained from a human donor who had recovered from COVID-19. Each CDR3 is given without its conserved first and last residue. Each record gives: CDR3 protein, clone size, J gene, V gene. Size values are once, few and many counts, or a class for expanded clones, and some rows have none.

ASSSTGNEQY	.	TRBJ2-7	TRBV5-1
ASSYSPPDNEQF	medium-sized	TRBJ2-1	TRBV6-5
ASSFTGGPNGELF	many	TRBJ2-2	TRBV5-5
ASSFGGPESEQY	.	TRBJ2-7	TRBV5-1
AWRDGRSGPQH	.	TRBJ1-5	TRBV30
ASSPGGTDTQY	.	TRBJ2-3	TRBV5-1
ASRTGITNYGYT	.	TRBJ1-2	TRBV6-5
ASSPEPDSSKNTEAF	.	TRBJ1-1	TRBV5-6
ASRGQGNTGELF	.	TRBJ2-2	TRBV6-4
ASSLAGLYSPLH	.	TRBJ1-6	TRBV7-2
SVEPQGGSYNEQF	medium-sized	TRBJ2-1	TRBV29-1
ASSSQKGYGYT	.	TRBJ1-2	TRBV14
SARTNSNQPQH	few	TRBJ1-5	TRBV29-1
AWYHGGTGELF	medium-sized	TRBJ2-2	TRBV30
ASSDRGASGANVLT	.	TRBJ2-6	TRBV10-2
ASSPDRGGGSSYEQY	.	TRBJ2-7	TRBV19
AWALGGLRNTQY	.	TRBJ2-3	TRBV30
ASSIQGSSYNEQF	many	TRBJ2-1	TRBV19
ASSRRNYGYT	few	TRBJ1-2	TRBV19
AWIVDMNTEAF	few	TRBJ1-1	TRBV30
ASSPPGFGGNQPQH	few	TRBJ1-5	TRBV18
SATSGSGSGELF	.	TRBJ2-2	TRBV20-1
ASSLSHGVEAF	few	TRBJ1-1	TRBV27
AISAGQGRGGYT	.	TRBJ1-2	TRBV10-3
ASHDGSSGNTIY	few	TRBJ1-3	TRBV19
SARVGSETQY	.	TRBJ2-5	TRBV20-1
ASSLEGLAGTDTQY	.	TRBJ2-3	TRBV7-2
ASSLGAEREQF	.	TRBJ2-1	TRBV7-4
ATSRAGQEYSPLH	few	TRBJ1-6	TRBV15
AWGKGGGPYNEQF	.	TRBJ2-1	TRBV30
ASAVASPYEQY	medium-sized	TRBJ2-7	TRBV19